Each of the 13 T cell receptor beta chains below was sequenced from the same sample in a study of type 1 regulatory T cells. TCRdb reanalysed the reads using MiXCR and keeps one entry per CDR3 protein. In the table there are just under 65,000 distinct CDR3 sequences, approximately 47% of which are singletons. Which antigens these TCRs recognize remains unknown. Sequencing was done on a sample of cultured non-Tr1 T cells, either the whole culture or a sorted T cell fraction (not recorded which). These receptors all stem from a human donor in good health.

This clonotype was seen more than once but under ten times. The V and J genes are TRBV7-2 and TRBJ2-2; D remains unclear. CDR3 length: 12 amino acids. Trimming removed 5 bases at V and 4 bases at J, with 5 bases between. Germline V gene data show CDR1 as SGHTA and CDR2 as FQGNSA. CDR3 sequence: CASSRSTGELFF. The CDR3 nucleotides read TGTGCCAGCAGCAGGAGCACCGGGGAGCTGTTTTTT. Full variable domain (rest looked up from reference TRBV7-2 and TRBJ2-2): GAGVSQSPSNKVTEKGKDVELRCDPISGHTALYWYRQSLGQGLEFLIYFQGNSAPDKSGLPSDRFSAERTGGSVSTLTIQRTQQEDSAVYLCASSRSTGELFFGEGSRLTVL.

In the case of this clonotype: A read error may produce the germline difference seen at one junction end. V and J are TRBV10-3 and TRBJ2-6; 12 bases agree with TRBD1. CDR3 size: 17 residues. Germline V gene data show CDR1 as ENHRY and CDR2 as SYGVKD. This chain's CDR3 is CATLGGQGALGANGLTF. For the CDR3, the DNA is TGTGCCACCCTGGGGGGACAGGGGGCGCTCGGGGCCAACGGCCTGACTTTC.

In the case of this clonotype: Just one base apart from a much larger clone, this may be a read error. The chain recombines TRBV10-3 with TRBJ2-5, with TRBD2 matching 8 bases. The CDR3 runs to 13 residues. Germline-derived CDR1 and CDR2 are ENHRY and SYGVKD. V lost 3 bases and J lost 7; bases outside the gene matches: 4. The CDR3 DNA sequence: TGTGCCATCAGTGAAGCGGGGGTAGGGACCCAGTACTTC. Translated, it gives CAISEAGVGTQYF.

The table lists this clonotype with a few counts. The V and J genes are TRBV12-3 or TRBV12-4 and TRBJ2-2; D is ambiguous. This CDR3 contains 13 residues. Trimming stripped 3 bases from V and 5 bases from J, with 7 bases between. CDR3 DNA: TGTGCCAGCAGTTTGAAGGCAACCGGGGAGCTGTTTTTT. It encodes CASSLKATGELFF.

This clonotype was detected only a few times. V is TRBV6-2 or TRBV6-3 and J is TRBJ1-2; 8 positions match TRBD1. Trimming took 4 bases from V and 1 from J; bases not matched to a gene: 11. The germline gives CDR1 MNHEY, CDR2 SVGEGT. This CDR3 comprises 17 residues. The chain's CDR3 is CASSSAGTGGFNYGYTF. DNA of the CDR3: TGTGCCAGCAGTTCCGCAGGGACAGGCGGCTTTAACTATGGCTACACCTTC.

This chain connects TRBV5-1 to TRBJ1-1, with D perhaps TRBD1 (6 bases). Looked up from germline, CDR1 is SGHRS and CDR2 is YFSETQ. The CDR3 has 15 residues. V lost 0 bases, J lost 1 base, and 10 bases lay in between. The CDR3 DNA sequence: TGCGCCAGCAGCTTGGGAAGACAGGCGAACACTGAAGCTTTCTTT. Its protein product is CASSLGRQANTEAFF. The variable domain in full, completed from reference TRBV5-1 and TRBJ1-1, reads KAGVTQTPRYLIKTRGQQVTLSCSPISGHRSVSWYQQTPGQGLQFLFEYFSETQRNKGNFPGRFSGRQFSNSRSEMNVSTLELGDSALYLCASSLGRQANTEAFFGQGTRLTVV.

The chain uses TRBV2 and TRBJ1-6; possible D gene TRBD1, 5 bases. The germline CDR1 and CDR2 sequences are SNHLY and FYNNEI. V shed 6 bases and J shed 6 bases, with 12 bases lying between them. The CDR3 is 14 residues long. CDR3 in DNA: TGTGCCAGCAGGATGGGACTTTCTAATTCACCCCTCCACTTT. It yields the protein CASRMGLSNSPLHF.

The genes are TRBV6-1 and TRBJ1-1; D is unresolved. The V end lost 7 bases, the J end lost 3 bases, and 12 bases lay between the germline ends. Per germline, CDR1 MNHNS and CDR2 SASEGT. CDR3 length: 13 amino acids. The CDR3 region has the DNA TGTGCCAGCACTGGGCAGAGACACACTGAAGCTTTCTTT. Translation gives CASTGQRHTEAFF.

The chain uses TRBV24-1 and TRBJ2-5, with 8 positions matching TRBD1. CDR3 length: 14 residues. The V gene end was trimmed by 4 bases and the J gene end by 5 bases; junction bases not matched to a gene: 5. The germline CDR1 and CDR2 sequences are KGHDR and SFDVKD. The CDR3 DNA reads as TGTGCCACCAGTGAGAGCAGGGGGCACGAGACCCAGTACTTC. Its protein product is CATSESRGHETQYF.

The chain joins TRBV18 to TRBJ2-3; TRBD1 aligns across 8 bases. The CDR3 covers 13 residues. CDR1 is KGHSH and CDR2 is LQKENI in the germline V gene. V trimming: 5 bases; J trimming: 5 bases; junction bases outside the gene matches: 3. The CDR3 loop reads CASSGQGKDTQYF. The CDR3 DNA sequence: TGTGCCAGCTCAGGACAGGGAAAAGATACGCAGTATTTT.

J is TRBJ1-5 and V is TRBV2; unclear D gene. Looked up from germline, CDR1 is SNHLY and CDR2 is FYNNEI. The V and J ends lost 3 bases and 0 bases respectively, with 12 bases between them. There are 16 residues in the CDR3. CDR3 residues: CASSDVGWDSNQPQHF. The CDR3 DNA sequence: TGTGCCAGCAGTGATGTGGGGTGGGATAGCAATCAGCCCCAGCATTTT.

The rearrangement links TRBV20-1 to TRBJ2-7; 10 bases align to TRBD2. Germline V gene sequence: CDR1 DFQATT, CDR2 SNEGSKA (reference sequence). V was clipped by 0 bases and J by 1 base; unmatched bases: 6. The CDR3 has 16 amino acids. CDR3 region: CSARDPAGGVSYEQYF. The CDR3 DNA is TGCAGTGCTAGAGATCCAGCGGGGGGGGTATCCTACGAGCAGTACTTC.

With regard to this clonotype: The CDR3 does not end in the conserved phenylalanine or tryptophan, so this is likely a read error. The V gene is TRBV4-1, the J gene TRBJ1-1; 8 nucleotides line up with TRBD1. With V trimmed by 4 bases and J by 7 bases, 11 bases remained unmatched. Germline V gives CDR1 MGHRA, CDR2 YSYEKL. This CDR3 has 15 residues. CDR3 nucleotide sequence: TGCGCCAGCAGCCGAGGGGGGGTGGACAGGGATGAAGCTTTCCTT. Translation gives CASSRGGVDRDEAFL.